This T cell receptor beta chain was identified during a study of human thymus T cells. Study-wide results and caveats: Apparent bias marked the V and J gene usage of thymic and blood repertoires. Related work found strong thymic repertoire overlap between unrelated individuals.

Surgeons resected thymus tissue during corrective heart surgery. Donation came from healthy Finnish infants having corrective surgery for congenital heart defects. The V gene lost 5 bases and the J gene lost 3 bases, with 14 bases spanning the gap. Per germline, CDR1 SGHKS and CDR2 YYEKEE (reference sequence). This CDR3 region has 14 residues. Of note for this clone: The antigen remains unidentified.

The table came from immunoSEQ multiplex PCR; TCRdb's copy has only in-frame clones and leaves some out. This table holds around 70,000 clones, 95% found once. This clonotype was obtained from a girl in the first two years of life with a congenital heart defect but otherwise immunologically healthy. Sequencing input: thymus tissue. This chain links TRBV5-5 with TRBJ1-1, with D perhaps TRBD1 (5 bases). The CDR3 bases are TGTGCCAGCAGAGGATGGGGCGGCGACACTGAAGCTTTCTTT. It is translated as CASRGWGGDTEAFF.